This is a list of T cell receptor beta chains from one sample in a study of CD8+ T cells in alopecia areata. Sequencing was performed with immunoSEQ multiplex PCR; in TCRdb, only in-frame clones are kept and a portion is missing. The repertoire has roughly 200,000 clones, 50% to 65% of them found once; the top ten carry 10% to 14%. The source was CD8+ T cells sorted from blood, collected at week 24, from a patient treated with tofacitinib. The receptors here all came from a human donor with alopecia areata. Each CDR3 is given with its conserved first and last residue. The order of the fields is J gene, V gene, CDR3 protein.

J: TRBJ2-3; V: TRBV28; CDR3: CASSPRASGGAGTDTQYF
J: TRBJ1-1; V: TRBV13; CDR3: CASSLQQNTEAFF
J: TRBJ2-2; V: TRBV4-3; CDR3: CASSQEVGVPGELFF
J: TRBJ1-2; V: TRBV30; CDR3: CAWSVSQGSDGYTF
J: TRBJ2-7; V: TRBV4-3; CDR3: CASSQDRVGFSYEQYF
J: TRBJ1-1; V: TRBV29-1; CDR3: CSVEGGDRTEAFF
J: TRBJ2-1; V: TRBV2; CDR3: CASSEMRQNNEQFF
J: TRBJ2-7; V: TRBV10-3; CDR3: CAISDSYEQYF
J: TRBJ2-7; V: TRBV10-3; CDR3: CATTQTSSYEQYF
J: TRBJ2-1; V: TRBV6-6; CDR3: CASSYIGDEQFF
J: TRBJ1-2; V: TRBV27; CDR3: CASSLSPGAYGYTF
J: TRBJ1-1; V: TRBV10-2; CDR3: CASSVTDRDSREAFF
J: TRBJ1-1; V: TRBV11-2; CDR3: CASSWGGGHTEAFF
J: TRBJ2-5; V: TRBV21-1; CDR3: CASSPQETQYF
J: TRBJ1-5; V: TRBV4-1; CDR3: CASSQQADIYSNQPQHF
J: TRBJ2-2; V: TRBV7-9; CDR3: CASSLDQGRSTGELFF
J: TRBJ2-3; V: TRBV2; CDR3: CASSSPGTESTDTQYF
J: TRBJ2-7; V: TRBV7-9; CDR3: CASSSRDSSSYEQYF
J: TRBJ1-2; V: TRBV6-5; CDR3: CASSDRVIGDYGYTF
J: TRBJ1-5; V: TRBV5-1; CDR3: CASSLRAGQPQHF
J: TRBJ2-7; V: TRBV27; CDR3: CASRTHGSSYEQYF
J: TRBJ2-7; V: TRBV30; CDR3: CAWSAGTGYEQYF
J: TRBJ1-1; V: TRBV19; CDR3: CASSMFGTGPNTEAFF
J: TRBJ1-1; V: TRBV30; CDR3: CAWTGDLNTEAFF